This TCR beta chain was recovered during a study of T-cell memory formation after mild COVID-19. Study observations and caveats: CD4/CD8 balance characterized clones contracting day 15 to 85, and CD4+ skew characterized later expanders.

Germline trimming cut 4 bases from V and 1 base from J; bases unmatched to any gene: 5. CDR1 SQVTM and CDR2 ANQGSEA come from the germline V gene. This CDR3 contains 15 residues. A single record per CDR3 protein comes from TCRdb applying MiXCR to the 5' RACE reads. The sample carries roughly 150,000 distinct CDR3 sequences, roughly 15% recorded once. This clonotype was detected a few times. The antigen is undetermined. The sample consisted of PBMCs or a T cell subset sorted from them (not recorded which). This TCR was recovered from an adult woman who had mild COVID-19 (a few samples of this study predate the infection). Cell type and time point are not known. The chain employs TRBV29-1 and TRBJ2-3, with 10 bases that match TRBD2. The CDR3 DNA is TGCAGCGTTGGGTTCGGACTAGCGGGCACAGATACGCAGTATTTT. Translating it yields CSVGFGLAGTDTQYF.